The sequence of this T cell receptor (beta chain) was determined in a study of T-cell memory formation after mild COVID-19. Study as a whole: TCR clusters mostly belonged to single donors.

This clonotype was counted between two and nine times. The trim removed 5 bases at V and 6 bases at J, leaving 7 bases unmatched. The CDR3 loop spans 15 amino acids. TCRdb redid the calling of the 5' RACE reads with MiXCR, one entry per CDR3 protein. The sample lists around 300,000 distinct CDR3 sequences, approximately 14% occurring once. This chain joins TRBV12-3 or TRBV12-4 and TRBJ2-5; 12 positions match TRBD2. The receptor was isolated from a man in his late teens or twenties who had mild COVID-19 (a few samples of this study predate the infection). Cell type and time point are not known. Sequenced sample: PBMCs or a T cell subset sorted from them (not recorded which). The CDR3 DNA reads TGTGCCAGCAGTGCCGGACTAGCGGGGATGAAGACCCAGTACTTC. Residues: CASSAGLAGMKTQYF.